This T cell receptor beta chain appears in the sequencing data of a study of T cells in Graves' hyperthyroidism and ophthalmopathy. This clonotype was found many times. Its antigen is not known. V gave up 2 bases and J gave up 1 base, with 9 bases separating them. The CDR3 sequence is 14 residues long. Germline V gene sequence: CDR1 SGHKS, CDR2 YYEKEE (reference sequence). Broader study findings: By a 13 V-J model, ophthalmopathy was set apart from stable hyperthyroidism.

Regions amplified from RNA transcripts were the TCR beta CDR3 regions. When the TCR CDR3 underwent first-round RT-PCR, the HTBI primer set was used. TCRdb fed the multiplex PCR reads into MiXCR, producing one record per CDR3 protein. The table shows about 610,000 distinct CDR3 sequences, with 35% to 55% occurring only once. What was sequenced was peripheral blood or thyroid tissue (not recorded which). This clonotype originated in a woman younger than 35 with Graves' hyperthyroidism. The chain links TRBV5-5 to TRBJ2-5; D is ambiguous. The CDR3 DNA sequence: TGTGCCAGCAGCTTTGGGTCAGCCCAAGAGACCCAGTACTTC. Its translation is CASSFGSAQETQYF.